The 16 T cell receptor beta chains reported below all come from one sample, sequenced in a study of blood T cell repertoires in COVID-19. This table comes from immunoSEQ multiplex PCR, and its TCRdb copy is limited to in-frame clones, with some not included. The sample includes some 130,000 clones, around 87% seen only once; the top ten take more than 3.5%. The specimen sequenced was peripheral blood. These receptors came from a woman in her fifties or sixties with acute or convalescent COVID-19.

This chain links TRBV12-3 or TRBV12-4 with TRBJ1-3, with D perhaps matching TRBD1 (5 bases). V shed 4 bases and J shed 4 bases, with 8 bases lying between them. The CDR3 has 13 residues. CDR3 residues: CASSSPGGNTIYF. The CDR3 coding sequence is TGTGCCAGCAGTTCTCCAGGGGGAAACACCATATATTTT.

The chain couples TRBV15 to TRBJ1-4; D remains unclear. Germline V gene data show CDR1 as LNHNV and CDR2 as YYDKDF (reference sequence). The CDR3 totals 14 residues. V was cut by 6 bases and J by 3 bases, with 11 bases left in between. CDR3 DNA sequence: TGTGCCACCAGGGGAGGGCACCCTAATGAAAAACTGTTTTTT. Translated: CATRGGHPNEKLFF.

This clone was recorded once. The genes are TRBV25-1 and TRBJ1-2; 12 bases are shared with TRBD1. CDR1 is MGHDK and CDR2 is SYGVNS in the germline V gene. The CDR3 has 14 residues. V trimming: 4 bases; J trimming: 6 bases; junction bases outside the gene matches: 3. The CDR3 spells CASSGDRGLHGYTF. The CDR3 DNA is TGTGCCAGCAGTGGGGACAGGGGGCTGCATGGCTACACCTTC.

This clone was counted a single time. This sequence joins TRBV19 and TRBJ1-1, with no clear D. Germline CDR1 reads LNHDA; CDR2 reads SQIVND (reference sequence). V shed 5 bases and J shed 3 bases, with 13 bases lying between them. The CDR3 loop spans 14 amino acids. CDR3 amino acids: CASSRAPRDTEAFF. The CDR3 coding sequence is TGTGCCAGTAGTCGGGCCCCGAGGGACACTGAAGCTTTCTTT.

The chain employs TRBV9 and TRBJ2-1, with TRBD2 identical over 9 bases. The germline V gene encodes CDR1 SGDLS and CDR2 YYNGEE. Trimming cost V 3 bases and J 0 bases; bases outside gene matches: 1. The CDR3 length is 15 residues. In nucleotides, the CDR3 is TGTGCCAGCAGCGCTAGCGGGACCTCCTACAATGAGCAGTTCTTC. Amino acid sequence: CASSASGTSYNEQFF.

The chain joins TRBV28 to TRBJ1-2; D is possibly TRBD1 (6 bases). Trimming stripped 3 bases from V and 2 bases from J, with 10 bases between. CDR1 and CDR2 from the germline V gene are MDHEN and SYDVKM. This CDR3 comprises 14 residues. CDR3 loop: CASSLSDRNYGYTF. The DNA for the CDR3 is TGTGCCAGCAGTTTGTCCGACAGGAACTATGGCTACACCTTC.

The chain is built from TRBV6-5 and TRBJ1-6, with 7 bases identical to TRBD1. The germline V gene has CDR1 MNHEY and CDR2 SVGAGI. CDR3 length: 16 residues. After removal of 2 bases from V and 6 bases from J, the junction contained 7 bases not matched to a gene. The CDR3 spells CASSYQTTGINSPLHF. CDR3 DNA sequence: TGTGCCAGCAGTTACCAGACGACAGGGATTAATTCACCCCTCCACTTT.

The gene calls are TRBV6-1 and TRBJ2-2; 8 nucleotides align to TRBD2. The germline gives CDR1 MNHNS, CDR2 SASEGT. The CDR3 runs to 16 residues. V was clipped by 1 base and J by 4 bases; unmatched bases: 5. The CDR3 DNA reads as TGTGCCAGCAGTGAAGTTACTAGCGGAAGCACCGGGGAGCTGTTTTTT. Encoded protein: CASSEVTSGSTGELFF.

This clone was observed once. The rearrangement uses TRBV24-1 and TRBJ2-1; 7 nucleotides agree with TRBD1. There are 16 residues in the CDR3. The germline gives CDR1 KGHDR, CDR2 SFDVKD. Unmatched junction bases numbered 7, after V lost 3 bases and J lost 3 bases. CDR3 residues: CATSDNTGTDYNEQFF. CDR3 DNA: TGTGCCACCAGTGATAATACCGGGACAGACTACAATGAGCAGTTCTTC.

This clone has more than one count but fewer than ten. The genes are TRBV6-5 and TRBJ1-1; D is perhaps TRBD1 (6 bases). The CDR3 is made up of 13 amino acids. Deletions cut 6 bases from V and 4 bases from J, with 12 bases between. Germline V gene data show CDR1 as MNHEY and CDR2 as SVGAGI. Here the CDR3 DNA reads TGTGCCAGCAGGTTAACAGGGAGCACTGAAGCTTTCTTT. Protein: CASRLTGSTEAFF.

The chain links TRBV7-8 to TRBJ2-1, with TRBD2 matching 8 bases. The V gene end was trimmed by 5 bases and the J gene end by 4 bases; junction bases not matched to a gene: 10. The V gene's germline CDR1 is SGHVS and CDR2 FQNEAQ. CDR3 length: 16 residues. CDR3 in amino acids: CASSTLAGSQYNEQFF. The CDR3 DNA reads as TGTGCCAGCAGCACATTAGCGGGAAGCCAGTACAATGAGCAGTTCTTC. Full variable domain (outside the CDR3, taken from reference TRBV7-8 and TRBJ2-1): GAGVSQSPRYKVAKRGQDVALRCDPISGHVSLFWYQQALGQGPEFLTYFQNEAQLDKSGLPSDRFFAERPEGSVSTLKIQRTQQEDSAVYLCASSTLAGSQYNEQFFGPGTRLTVL.

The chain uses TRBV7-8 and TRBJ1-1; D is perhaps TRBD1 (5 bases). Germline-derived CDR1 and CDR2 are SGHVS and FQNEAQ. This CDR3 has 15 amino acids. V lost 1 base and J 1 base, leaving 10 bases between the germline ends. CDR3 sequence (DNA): TGTGCCAGCAGCTTAGTGCCAGGGCCGAACACTGAAGCTTTCTTT. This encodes CASSLVPGPNTEAFF.

The CDR3 loop is CAWSWATDTQYF. CDR3 DNA sequence: TGTGCCTGGAGCTGGGCGACCGATACGCAGTATTTT. V is TRBV30 and J is TRBJ2-3; no clear D. Germline CDR1 reads GTSNPN; CDR2 reads SVGIG (reference sequence). Trimming removed 3 bases from V and 6 bases from J, with 10 bases in between. The CDR3 extends over 12 amino acids.

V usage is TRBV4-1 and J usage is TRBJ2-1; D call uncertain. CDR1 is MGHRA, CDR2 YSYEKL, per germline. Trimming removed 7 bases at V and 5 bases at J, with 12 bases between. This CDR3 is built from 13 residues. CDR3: CASMATGHNEQFF. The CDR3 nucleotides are TGCGCCAGCATGGCTACTGGGCACAATGAGCAGTTCTTC.

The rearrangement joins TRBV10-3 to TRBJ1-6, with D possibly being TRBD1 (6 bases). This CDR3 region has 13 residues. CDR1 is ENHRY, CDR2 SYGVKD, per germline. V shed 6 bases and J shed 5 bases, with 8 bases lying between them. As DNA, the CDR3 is TGTGCCATCAGGGCAGGGGATAATTCACCCCTCCACTTT. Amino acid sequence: CAIRAGDNSPLHF.

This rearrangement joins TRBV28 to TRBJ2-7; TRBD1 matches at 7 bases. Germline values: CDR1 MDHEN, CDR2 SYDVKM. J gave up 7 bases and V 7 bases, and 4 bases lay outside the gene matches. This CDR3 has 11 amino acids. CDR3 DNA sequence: TGTGCCAGCAAGGGACAGCGGGAGCAGTACTTC. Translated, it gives CASKGQREQYF.